This is a list of T cell receptor beta chains from one sample in a study of breast tumors, draining lymph nodes, adjacent tissues. TCRdb passed the multiplex PCR reads through MiXCR, listing each CDR3 protein once. Of 85,000 to 130,000 distinct CDR3 sequences listed, more than 25% are singletons. The sample taken for sequencing was axillary lymph node tissue. These receptor sequences come from a female donor with breast cancer. Some clones in this sample may be carry-over from other donors' samples. Both conserved end residues are part of each CDR3. Each record gives: V gene, J gene, D gene, clone size, CDR3 protein, CDR3 DNA. The D gene is left open where the match is weak. The size entry is marked missing in some rows and otherwise reads once, few, many or a size class.

TRBV6-2/TRBV6-3	TRBJ1-3	NA	many	CASSQQGPDSGNTIYF	TGTGCCAGCAGTCAGCAGGGACCCGACTCTGGAAACACCATATATTTT
TRBV4-1	TRBJ1-4	NA	once	CASSLDHTATNEKLFF	TGCGCCAGCAGCCTGGATCACACAGCAACTAACGAAAAACTGTTTTTT
TRBV6-5	TRBJ2-1	TRBD2	NA	CASSHSASGTSYNEQFF	TGTGCCAGCAGTCACTCGGCCTCGGGGACTAGCTACAATGAGCAGTTCTTC
TRBV6-2/TRBV6-3	TRBJ1-5	TRBD1	few	CASSHTPGTGGNQPQHF	TGTGCCAGCAGTCACACTCCCGGGACAGGGGGCAATCAGCCCCAGCATTTT
TRBV7-9	TRBJ2-3	NA	many	CASSLSLYTQYF	TGTGCCAGCAGCTTAAGCCTATATACGCAGTATTTT
TRBV20-1	TRBJ2-2	TRBD2	many	CSAPPGRYGGELFF	TGCAGTGCTCCCCCCGGGAGGTACGGCGGGGAGCTGTTTTTT
TRBV10-2	TRBJ2-7	TRBD2	many	CASSDLGTSGRITPYEQYF	TGCGCCAGCAGTGATCTCGGGACTAGCGGGAGAATTACTCCCTACGAGCAGTACTTC
TRBV29-1	TRBJ2-1	NA	NA	CSVENNEQFF	TGCAGCGTTGAGAATAATGAGCAGTTCTTC
TRBV29-1	TRBJ2-1	TRBD2	many	CSVGLAGAYNEQFF	TGCAGCGTGGGACTAGCGGGCGCCTACAATGAGCAGTTCTTC
TRBV20-1	TRBJ1-4	NA	many	CSSGVSNEKLFF	TGCAGTTCAGGGGTCTCTAATGAAAAACTGTTTTTT
TRBV24-1	TRBJ2-2	NA	NA	CATKTGTGELFF	TGTGCCACCAAAACAGGGACCGGGGAGCTGTTTTTT
TRBV6-5	TRBJ2-3	NA	many	CASKRFRTDTQYF	TGTGCCAGCAAGCGGTTCAGGACAGATACGCAGTATTTT
TRBV7-9	TRBJ2-7	NA	many	CASSITGWGEQYF	TGTGCCAGCAGCATAACAGGGTGGGGCGAGCAGTACTTC
TRBV9	TRBJ2-5	NA	NA	CASSRVGGRETQYF	TGTGCCAGCAGCCGAGTGGGGGGTCGGGAGACCCAGTACTTC
TRBV20-1	TRBJ1-2	NA	NA	CSASQGGVYGYTF	TGCAGTGCTAGTCAAGGGGGAGTTTATGGCTACACCTTC
TRBV27	TRBJ2-6	TRBD1	many	CASRETGDNVLTF	TGTGCCAGCAGGGAAACAGGGGACAACGTCCTGACTTTC
TRBV28	TRBJ1-2	NA	many	CASSSQGHGGYTF	TGTGCCAGCAGCTCACAGGGTCATGGGGGCTACACCTTC
TRBV9	TRBJ2-1	NA	many	CASSVGTALSYNEQFF	TGTGCCAGCAGCGTAGGGACCGCGCTCTCCTACAATGAGCAGTTCTTC
TRBV27	TRBJ2-3	TRBD2	NA	CASSSLRTSGSVRADTQYF	TGTGCCAGCAGTTCACTAAGGACTAGCGGGAGTGTGAGGGCAGATACGCAGTATTTT
TRBV10-3	TRBJ2-1	TRBD2	many	CAISPGSLAGEQFF	TGTGCCATCAGTCCGGGATCACTAGCGGGCGAGCAGTTCTTC
TRBV6-5	TRBJ1-2	NA	NA	CASSYRTGRPNYGYAF	TGTGCCAGCAGTTACCGAACGGGACGGCCTAACTATGGCTACGCCTTC
TRBV19	TRBJ2-1	NA	many	CASSTGIEQFF	TGTGCCAGTAGTACAGGGATTGAGCAGTTCTTC
TRBV7-9	TRBJ2-7	NA	once	CASSARDQEGRYEQYF	TGTGCCAGCAGTGCTAGAGACCAGGAGGGGAGGTACGAGCAGTACTTC
TRBV2	TRBJ1-2	NA	many	CASRVGTNGYTF	TGTGCCAGCAGAGTCGGAACGAATGGCTACACCTTC
TRBV18	TRBJ2-1	TRBD2	NA	CASSPARGLAGVYNEQFF	TGTGCCAGCTCACCAGCCCGGGGACTAGCGGGAGTATACAATGAGCAGTTCTTC
TRBV20-1	TRBJ2-2	TRBD1	many	CSASYRGDAGELFF	TGCAGTGCTTCCTACAGGGGGGACGCCGGGGAGCTGTTTTTT
TRBV14	TRBJ2-7	TRBD2	many	CASSTSGRAFYEQYF	TGTGCCAGCTCGACTAGCGGGAGGGCCTTCTACGAGCAGTACTTC
TRBV19	TRBJ2-1	NA	many	CASSSHQAFYSYNEQFF	TGTGCCAGTAGTTCCCACCAAGCCTTTTACTCCTACAATGAGCAGTTCTTC
TRBV5-1	TRBJ2-1	NA	NA	CASSLVGALYNEQFF	TGCGCCAGCAGCTTGGTGGGGGCCCTCTACAATGAGCAGTTCTTC
TRBV4-1	TRBJ2-1	TRBD2	NA	CASGQDRLAEDNEQFF	TGCGCCAGCGGTCAAGATCGGCTAGCGGAAGACAATGAGCAGTTCTTC
TRBV12-5	TRBJ2-1	TRBD2	many	CASGLVPNSGKNEQFF	TGTGCTAGTGGTTTGGTACCGAATAGCGGGAAAAATGAGCAGTTCTTC
TRBV12-3/TRBV12-4	TRBJ1-5	NA	NA	CASSPQTSGGIDTQHF	TGTGCCAGCAGTCCCCAAACTAGCGGGGGTATAGATACGCAGCATTTT
TRBV11-3	TRBJ2-1	NA	many	CASSLDAEQFF	TGTGCCAGCAGCTTAGACGCTGAGCAGTTCTTC
TRBV20-1	TRBJ2-3	NA	NA	CSAREGVRITDTQYF	TGCAGTGCTCGAGAGGGGGTGAGGATTACAGATACGCAGTATTTT
TRBV19	TRBJ2-2	TRBD2	many	CASREAGGETGELFF	TGTGCCAGTAGGGAAGCGGGAGGAGAGACCGGGGAGCTGTTTTTT
TRBV30	TRBJ1-5	TRBD1	many	CAWQGDSNQPQHF	TGTGCCTGGCAGGGGGATAGCAATCAGCCCCAGCATTTT
TRBV2	TRBJ1-2	TRBD1	NA	CASSEAMTGLGGYTF	TGTGCCAGCAGTGAAGCTATGACAGGGTTAGGGGGCTACACCTTC
TRBV7-9	TRBJ2-7	NA	many	CASNIRDDSSYEQYF	TGTGCCAGCAACATCCGGGACGATAGCTCCTACGAGCAGTACTTC
TRBV20-1	TRBJ2-1	NA	many	CSGVFVHNEQFF	TGCAGTGGGGTGTTCGTCCACAATGAGCAGTTCTTC
TRBV7-2	TRBJ1-1	NA	NA	CASSHDPYGGAFF	TGTGCCAGCAGCCACGACCCATATGGGGGAGCTTTCTTT
TRBV18	TRBJ2-1	NA	many	CASSPQAWGVEQFF	TGTGCCAGCTCACCACAAGCCTGGGGCGTTGAGCAGTTCTTC
TRBV6-5	TRBJ1-2	NA	many	CASTNGQGPNYGYTF	TGTGCCAGCACCAACGGGCAGGGTCCTAACTATGGCTACACCTTC
TRBV7-2	TRBJ1-3	TRBD1	many	CASSPQGALGNTIYF	TGTGCCAGCAGCCCGCAGGGGGCGCTTGGAAACACCATATATTTT
TRBV29-1	TRBJ2-1	TRBD2	NA	CSLGEGGVHNEQFF	TGCAGCTTAGGAGAGGGAGGGGTACACAATGAGCAGTTCTTC
TRBV19	TRBJ1-2	TRBD1	many	CASSMGQAYGYTF	TGTGCCAGTAGCATGGGACAGGCGTATGGCTACACCTTC
TRBV7-9	TRBJ1-5	NA	many	CASSLLAGGSGPQHF	TGTGCCAGCAGCTTGCTCGCAGGCGGGTCGGGGCCCCAGCATTTT
TRBV2	TRBJ1-1	NA	many	CASSDSGTEAFF	TGTGCCAGCAGTGATAGCGGCACTGAAGCTTTCTTT
TRBV27	TRBJ2-7	NA	many	CASRLMEGGDEQYF	TGTGCCAGCAGACTCATGGAAGGTGGGGACGAGCAGTACTTC
TRBV2	TRBJ2-1	NA	many	CASSVTLGEQFF	TGTGCCAGCAGCGTAACTTTGGGTGAGCAGTTCTTC
TRBV2	TRBJ2-2	NA	many	CASMGDRFFLTGELFF	TGTGCCAGCATGGGCGACAGGTTCTTTCTCACCGGGGAGCTGTTTTTT
TRBV20-1	TRBJ2-7	NA	many	CSALPRLLAVPYEQYF	TGCAGTGCTCTCCCGCGGTTGTTGGCAGTTCCCTACGAGCAGTACTTC
TRBV12-3/TRBV12-4	TRBJ2-6	NA	NA	CASRPGTGANVLTF	TGTGCCAGCAGACCGGGGACAGGGGCCAACGTCCTGACTTTC
TRBV15	TRBJ2-1	NA	NA	CATSRGGRGRIPSEQFF	TGTGCCACCAGCAGGGGAGGACGGGGCCGAATCCCCAGTGAACAGTTCTTC
TRBV10-3	TRBJ2-1	TRBD2	many	CAISDGKSGRMNEQFF	TGTGCCATCAGTGATGGGAAGAGCGGGAGGATGAATGAGCAGTTCTTC
TRBV27	TRBJ2-7	NA	many	CASSSPLRAYEQYF	TGTGCCAGCAGTTCCCCCCTTAGGGCCTACGAGCAGTACTTC